The 20 T cell receptor beta chains presented below share a single source sample, sequenced in a study of T cell clonotyping in hematopoietic cell transplantation. TCRdb's table, derived via immunoSEQ multiplex PCR, lists solely in-frame clones and lacks some. The repertoire holds 8,500 to 14,000 clones, with roughly 87% as singletons. The sample was PBMCs, taken 100 days after allogeneic stem cell transplant. These TCRs come from a female patient aged 55-70 years who had an allogeneic stem cell transplant from an unrelated donor, so the T cells may come from the graft donor. Some clones in this sample may be carry-over from other donors' samples.

This CDR3 is CSVPGGALDGYTF. The CDR3 DNA is TGCAGCGTCCCAGGGGGCGCGTTGGATGGCTACACCTTC. This sequence joins TRBV29-1 and TRBJ1-2; TRBD1 aligns across 8 bases. The ends lost 6 bases at V and 6 bases at J; junction bases unmatched: 9. CDR1 SQVTM and CDR2 ANQGSEA come from the germline V gene. The CDR3 contains 13 residues.

This sequence joins TRBV7-2 and TRBJ2-1; D unclear. The CDR3 is made up of 13 amino acids. The germline gives CDR1 SGHTA, CDR2 FQGNSA. Trimming removed 5 bases at V and 10 bases at J, with 15 bases between. CDR3 protein: CASSTPLAAEQFF. The CDR3 bases are TGTGCCAGCAGCACCCCGTTAGCAGCCGAGCAGTTCTTC. Looking up the rest from reference TRBV7-2 and TRBJ2-1 gives the full variable domain: GAGVSQSPSNKVTEKGKDVELRCDPISGHTALYWYRQSLGQGLEFLIYFQGNSAPDKSGLPSDRFSAERTGGSVSTLTIQRTQQEDSAVYLCASSTPLAAEQFFGPGTRLTVL.

The chain recombines TRBV30 with TRBJ1-2; D uncertain. CDR3 length: 16 residues. Germline V gene data show CDR1 as GTSNPN and CDR2 as SVGIG (reference sequence). Between the trimmed V and J ends, which lost 4 bases and 7 bases, there was a span of 25 bases. The CDR3 sequence: CAWTRSGVGATRGYTF. CDR3 DNA sequence: TGTGCCTGGACCCGAAGTGGGGTGGGAGCTACGCGTGGCTACACCTTC.

V is TRBV19 and J is TRBJ2-1; 8 bases are a match to TRBD2. Unmatched junction bases numbered 9, after V lost 4 bases and J lost 7 bases. The CDR3 has 15 residues. The germline V gene encodes CDR1 LNHDA and CDR2 SQIVND (reference sequence). The CDR3 region is CASSTQAGEGNEQFF. The DNA of the CDR3 is TGTGCCAGTAGTACCCAAGCGGGAGAGGGAAATGAGCAGTTCTTC.

This chain uses TRBV29-1 with TRBJ1-2; TRBD1 is a possible D gene (6 bases). CDR1 is SQVTM, CDR2 ANQGSEA, per germline. The CDR3 contains 12 residues. Trimming removed 7 bases at V and 3 bases at J, with 12 bases between. The CDR3 loop reads CSALQGDYGYTF. The CDR3 region has the DNA TGCAGCGCCCTACAGGGCGACTATGGCTACACCTTC.

This chain connects TRBV27 to TRBJ1-1; D possibly corresponds to TRBD1 (6 bases). Germline V gene lookup returns CDR1 MNHEY and CDR2 SMNVEV (reference sequence). V lost 5 bases and J 1 base, leaving 11 bases between the germline ends. The CDR3 is 14 residues long. The CDR3 loop is CASSTQGWNTEAFF. In DNA, the CDR3 is TGTGCCAGCAGTACACAGGGTTGGAACACTGAAGCTTTCTTT.

This chain joins TRBV29-1 and TRBJ2-1, with a tentative D call TRBD1 (5 bases). Trimming left V 2 bases short and J 2 bases short, with 10 bases between. CDR1 and CDR2 from the germline V gene are SQVTM and ANQGSEA. CDR3 size: 14 residues. CDR3 region: CSVEPLGPYNEQFF. DNA for the CDR3: TGCAGCGTTGAACCACTGGGGCCCTACAATGAGCAGTTCTTC.

The chain carries TRBV19 and TRBJ2-2; D is uncertain. V lost 1 base and J lost 5, with 8 bases in between. CDR3 length equals 14 residues. In germline, CDR1 is LNHDA, CDR2 SQIVND (reference sequence). CDR3 nucleotides: TGTGCCAGTAGTATAGCGGTTCCGACCGGGGAGCTGTTTTTT. Translating gives CASSIAVPTGELFF.

This chain joins TRBV4-3 and TRBJ1-2; 9 bases align to TRBD1. The V segment lost 2 bases and the J segment 4 bases; nucleotides outside the gene matches: 17. CDR1 is LGHNA and CDR2 is YSLEER in the germline V gene. This CDR3 spans 19 amino acids. The CDR3 region is CASSQSLTLQGAYGYGYTF. The CDR3 DNA reads as TGCGCCAGCAGCCAAAGCTTAACACTACAGGGGGCTTATGGCTATGGCTACACCTTC.

CDR3 in amino acids: CASSEGPTGLYEQYF. Written as DNA, the CDR3 is TGTGCCAGCAGCGAGGGCCCGACAGGGCTTTACGAGCAGTACTTC. V gene TRBV9 combines with J gene TRBJ2-7, with 7 bases lining up with TRBD1. The CDR3 loop spans 15 amino acids. Losses at the gene ends were 3 bases for V and 4 bases for J; bases not matched to a gene: 10. The V gene's germline CDR1 is SGDLS and CDR2 YYNGEE.

The V gene is TRBV2, the J gene TRBJ2-1; D possibly uses TRBD1 or TRBD2 (7 bases each). Per the germline V gene, CDR1 is SNHLY and CDR2 is FYNNEI. The V and J ends lost 10 bases and 2 bases respectively, with 24 bases between them. The CDR3 has 17 amino acids. The CDR3 region has the DNA TGTGCCACCAGGGGGGAGGGGACTGGGAGAGCCTACAATGAGCAGTTCTTC. Its protein product is CATRGEGTGRAYNEQFF.

This clone was found once. The genes are TRBV4-1 and TRBJ1-1, with 7 bases aligning to TRBD1. The CDR3 has 16 amino acids. V trimming: 3 bases; J trimming: 2 bases; junction bases outside the gene matches: 9. CDR1 MGHRA and CDR2 YSYEKL come from the germline V gene. The CDR3 here is CASSHAPGTVNTEAFF. Here the CDR3 DNA reads TGCGCCAGCAGCCACGCCCCCGGGACAGTAAACACTGAAGCTTTCTTT.

This chain connects TRBV25-1 to TRBJ1-2, with 7 nucleotides matching TRBD1. V gave up 4 bases and J gave up 3 bases; unmatched junction bases: 5. Per the germline V gene, CDR1 is MGHDK and CDR2 is SYGVNS. The CDR3 spans 14 residues. Here the CDR3 reads CASSAPGQYYGYTF. CDR3 nucleotides: TGTGCCAGCAGTGCCCCGGGACAGTACTATGGCTACACCTTC.

CDR3 nucleotides: TGTGCCAGCAGCGTAGCGGGGCCTAACACTGAAGCTTTCTTT. Amino acid sequence: CASSVAGPNTEAFF. The chain links TRBV9 to TRBJ1-1, with D possibly being TRBD1 (5 bases). This CDR3 spans 14 amino acids. CDR1 and CDR2 from the germline V gene are SGDLS and YYNGEE. Trimming shortened V by 0 bases and J by 2 bases, and 8 bases separated the two germline ends.

Only a few counts were recorded for this clone. CDR3 protein: CASSFGISGGEQFF. The CDR3 DNA reads as TGTGCCAGCAGTTTCGGTATCTCAGGAGGTGAGCAGTTCTTC. The rearrangement links TRBV28 to TRBJ2-1; a weak D match, TRBD2 (5 bases). This CDR3 is 14 amino acids long. Trimming left V 3 bases short and J 9 bases short, with 15 bases between. Germline values: CDR1 MDHEN, CDR2 SYDVKM.

This chain links TRBV6-5 with TRBJ1-2; D is uncertain. Trimming took off 0 bases at V and 5 bases at J, with 7 bases between the two ends. This CDR3 comprises 13 residues. Germline lookup yields CDR1 MNHEY and CDR2 SVGAGI. CDR3 bases: TGTGCCAGCAGTTACTCGGAGGCATATGGCTACACCTTC. Its translation: CASSYSEAYGYTF.

The chain couples TRBV6-5 to TRBJ2-1, with D possibly being TRBD1 (5 bases). The CDR3 is 12 residues long. The V end was cut by 7 bases, the J end by 10 bases, with 14 bases between. Looked up from germline, CDR1 is MNHEY and CDR2 is SVGAGI. The CDR3: CASTLGLGEQFF. The CDR3 coding sequence is TGTGCCAGCACCCTGGGGCTGGGGGAGCAGTTCTTC.

The chain links TRBV4-3 to TRBJ2-7; 12 bases agree with TRBD2. Germline CDR1 is LGHNA and CDR2 is YSLEER. Germline trimming cut 1 base from V and 2 bases from J; bases unmatched to any gene: 0. CDR3 size: 15 residues. The CDR3 protein is CASSQGLAGAYEQYF. The CDR3 DNA reads TGCGCCAGCAGCCAAGGACTAGCGGGAGCCTACGAGCAGTACTTC.

The chain carries TRBV6-5 and TRBJ1-1, with D perhaps TRBD1 (6 bases). CDR1 MNHEY and CDR2 SVGAGI come from the germline V gene. Trimming took 5 bases from V and 5 from J, leaving 18 bases between them. This CDR3 region has 15 residues. The CDR3: CASSVLQGGGTEAFF. For the CDR3, the DNA is TGTGCCAGCAGTGTCCTACAGGGTGGGGGGACTGAAGCTTTCTTT.

The CDR3 protein is CASSPLGGPGQPQHF. For the CDR3, the DNA is TGTGCCAGCAGCCCTCTAGGGGGGCCGGGCCAGCCCCAGCATTTT. The chain combines TRBV7-9 with TRBJ1-5; tentative D call: TRBD1 (6 bases). This CDR3 region has 15 residues. Trimming took off 5 bases at V and 7 bases at J, with 18 bases between the two ends. Germline loops: CDR1 SEHNR, CDR2 FQNEAQ (reference sequence).